Below are 30 T cell receptor beta chains sequenced from a single sample in a study of blood T cells in healthy people across ages (dated by TCRdb to about 2015). The library was produced with 5' RACE. Reads for this sample came from an Illumina HiSeq 2500. A second PCR of roughly 7 to 11 cycles was performed with a sample-barcoded 5' primer and a J-beta primer mix. TCRdb handled the public reads itself, with Q25 trimming in fastp and clone calling in MiXCR, and kept productive beta chains. Identical CDR3 proteins give one entry, which carries the most common genes and DNA. The sample includes some 1.5 million distinct CDR3 sequences, with roughly 28% observed a single time. Clones ranked in the top ten supply over 7% of the sample. Material: blood. All receptors derive from a woman between 25 and 40 years old in good health.

This clonotype was seen more than once but under ten times. The rearrangement joins TRBV20-1 to TRBJ1-2, with D unclear. The CDR3 is 10 amino acids. Trimming stripped 0 bases from V and 8 bases from J, with 4 bases between. Germline V gene lookup returns CDR1 DFQATT and CDR2 SNEGSKA (reference sequence). CDR3 DNA sequence: TGCAGTGCTAGAGATGAAGGCTACACCTTC. Its translation: CSARDEGYTF.

Concerning this clonotype: A read error may explain this, as a much larger clone is one base away. The V and J genes are TRBV12-3 or TRBV12-4 and TRBJ2-7; D unresolved. This CDR3 spans 15 amino acids. Trimming removed 3 bases at V and 2 bases at J, with 14 bases between. The CDR3 reads CASSFVAGGTYEQYF. The DNA for the CDR3 is TGTGCCAGCAGTTTTGTGGCCGGCGGTACCTACGAGCAGTACTTC.

V usage is TRBV25-1 and J usage is TRBJ2-3; possibly TRBD1 or TRBD2 for D (5 bases each). From germline, CDR1 is MGHDK and CDR2 SYGVNS. The V and J ends lost 1 base and 6 bases respectively, with 11 bases between them. This CDR3 contains 14 residues. DNA of the CDR3: TGTGCCAGCAGTGAATCTGGGACCCCGGATACGCAGTATTTT. It encodes CASSESGTPDTQYF.

The V call is TRBV6-6, the J call TRBJ2-7, with 10 bases aligning to TRBD2. Germline CDR1 reads MNHNY; CDR2 reads SVGAGI (reference sequence). Unmatched junction bases numbered 7, after V lost 9 bases and J lost 2 bases. The CDR3 runs to 14 residues. CDR3 sequence (DNA): TGTGCCAGTAGCCGAGCGGGAGGGACCTACGAGCAGTACTTC. The encoded protein is CASSRAGGTYEQYF.

The table lists this clonotype with a few counts. This rearrangement joins TRBV12-3 or TRBV12-4 to TRBJ1-4; 7 positions agree with TRBD1. This CDR3 is 15 amino acids long. Unmatched junction bases numbered 12, after V lost 6 bases and J lost 8 bases. This chain's CDR3 is CASRPDRAPREKLFF. CDR3 DNA sequence: TGTGCCAGCAGACCCGACAGGGCCCCAAGGGAAAAACTGTTTTTT.

The chain combines TRBV5-5 with TRBJ2-1; D unresolved. Trimming left V 0 bases short and J 8 bases short, with 6 bases between. CDR3 size: 12 residues. Germline CDR1 and CDR2: SGHKS and YYEKEE (reference sequence). CDR3 DNA sequence: TGTGCCAGCAGCTTGGCTCATTATGAGCAGTTCTTC. Its protein product is CASSLAHYEQFF.

Ten or more counts support this clonotype. The chain joins TRBV7-3 to TRBJ2-7; D is ambiguous. With 0 bases removed from V and 7 bases from J, the gap between germline ends came to 10 bases. The CDR3 loop spans 13 amino acids. Germline lookup yields CDR1 SGHTA and CDR2 FQGTGA. The CDR3 loop is CASSLTVPGEQYF. DNA of the CDR3: TGTGCCAGCAGCTTAACGGTCCCTGGGGAGCAGTACTTC.

The rearrangement joins TRBV6-1 to TRBJ2-5, with TRBD1 matching 8 bases. The germline CDR1 and CDR2 sequences are MNHNS and SASEGT. J was trimmed by 4 bases and V by 3 bases; bases with no gene match: 7. This CDR3 has 15 amino acids. CDR3 nucleotide sequence: TGTGCCAGCAGTGAGAGGACAGGGTCGATAGAGACCCAGTACTTC. This sequence encodes CASSERTGSIETQYF.

This clonotype was seen only a few times. This rearrangement joins TRBV9 to TRBJ2-1, with D unresolved. Deletions cut 3 bases from V and 7 bases from J, with 8 bases between. The germline CDR1 and CDR2 sequences are SGDLS and YYNGEE. This CDR3 comprises 12 residues. The CDR3 protein is CASSGVPNEQFF. CDR3 sequence (DNA): TGTGCCAGCAGCGGAGTACCGAATGAGCAGTTCTTC.

This clonotype was seen repeatedly, ten times or more. The chain has TRBV28 and TRBJ2-3; D gene unclear. Germline CDR1 is MDHEN and CDR2 is SYDVKM. V was cut by 6 bases and J by 14 bases, with 18 bases left in between. CDR3 length: 12 residues. CDR3 nucleotides: TGTGCCAGCAGAGCCCCAGGAATCCCTCGGTATTTT. Translated: CASRAPGIPRYF.

Details on this clonotype: A much larger clone lies a single base off, so this may be a read error. V usage is TRBV30 and J usage is TRBJ2-7; D uncertain. The CDR3 covers 14 residues. The germline V gene encodes CDR1 GTSNPN and CDR2 SVGIG (reference sequence). The CDR3 loop reads CTWKIGPAFDEQYF. CDR3 in DNA: TGTACCTGGAAAATTGGACCAGCATTCGACGAGCAGTACTTC.

This clonotype came up many times. The chain employs TRBV20-1 and TRBJ2-1, with 10 nucleotides matching TRBD2. The CDR3 is 15 amino acids. V lost 6 bases, J lost 5 bases, and 10 bases stayed unmatched. CDR1 DFQATT and CDR2 SNEGSKA come from the germline V gene (reference sequence). The CDR3 spells CSAPKAGGPDNEQFF. CDR3 coding DNA: TGCAGTGCGCCGAAAGCGGGGGGGCCGGACAATGAGCAGTTCTTC.

The gene calls are TRBV7-9 and TRBJ2-1; D gene ambiguous. The V gene lost 3 bases and the J gene lost 1 base, with 10 bases spanning the gap. The CDR3 sequence is 15 residues long. Germline V lookup: CDR1 SEHNR, CDR2 FQNEAQ (reference sequence). CDR3 amino acids: CASSFMRGSYNEQFF. For the CDR3, the DNA is TGTGCCAGCAGCTTCATGAGAGGTTCCTACAATGAGCAGTTCTTC.

The sample holds a few counts of this clonotype. V and J are TRBV7-2 and TRBJ2-2, with D unresolved. This CDR3 contains 15 residues. Germline V gene lookup returns CDR1 SGHTA and CDR2 FQGNSA. Trimming shortened V by 5 bases and J by 5 bases, and 15 bases separated the two germline ends. CDR3 nucleotide sequence: TGTGCCAGCAGCCAAACCCCGGGCAGAACCGGGGAGCTGTTTTTT. Translated: CASSQTPGRTGELFF. The full variable domain, with the rest looked up from reference TRBV7-2 and TRBJ2-2, is GAGVSQSPSNKVTEKGKDVELRCDPISGHTALYWYRQSLGQGLEFLIYFQGNSAPDKSGLPSDRFSAERTGGSVSTLTIQRTQQEDSAVYLCASSQTPGRTGELFFGEGSRLTVL.

The rearrangement links TRBV12-5 to TRBJ2-2, with D possibly TRBD2 on 6 matching bases. V shed 6 bases and J shed 5 bases, with 13 bases lying between them. This CDR3 comprises 14 residues. Per the germline V gene, CDR1 is LGHNT and CDR2 is FRNRAP. CDR3 amino acids: CASGAVGGTGELFF. CDR3 bases: TGTGCTAGTGGCGCGGTTGGAGGGACCGGGGAGCTGTTTTTT.

This clonotype was recorded once. A read error may be the cause here, since a much bigger clone is one base away. The chain combines TRBV4-1 with TRBJ2-5; D is possibly TRBD1 (6 bases). The CDR3 contains 14 residues. With 2 bases removed from V and 11 bases from J, the gap between germline ends came to 18 bases. Germline-derived CDR1 and CDR2 are MGHRA and YSYEKL. The CDR3, as DNA: TGCGCCAGCAGCCAACCACAGGGTCTAGGCAAGCAGTACTTC. Residues: CASSQPQGLGKQYF.

Turning to this clonotype: The CDR3 ends on some other residue instead of the conserved phenylalanine or tryptophan, so this is likely a read error. The chain uses TRBV2 and TRBJ2-5; TRBD1 matches at 7 bases. There are 13 residues in the CDR3. Per germline, CDR1 SNHLY and CDR2 FYNNEI. The V gene end was trimmed by 5 bases and the J gene end by 2 bases; junction bases not matched to a gene: 2. The CDR3 loop is CASSPTGQETQYL. The CDR3 nucleotides are TGTGCCAGCAGTCCGACAGGGCAAGAGACCCAGTACTTA.

This clonotype was observed many times. V usage is TRBV14 and J usage is TRBJ2-7; D unresolved. Looked up from germline, CDR1 is SGHDN and CDR2 is FVKESK. The CDR3 contains 11 residues. Trimming took 4 bases from V and 3 from J, leaving 4 bases between them. CDR3 sequence reads: CASSRIYEQYF. CDR3 DNA sequence: TGTGCCAGCAGCCGTATCTACGAGCAGTACTTC.

This clonotype was seen ten or more times. The V gene is TRBV2, the J gene TRBJ2-5; 12 bases agree with TRBD2. The CDR3 sequence is 15 residues long. Germline V lookup: CDR1 SNHLY, CDR2 FYNNEI. The J segment lost 0 bases and the V segment lost 7 bases, leaving 3 bases of the junction unmatched. CDR3 nucleotides: TGTGCCAGCAACCGACTAGCGGGAGACCAAGAGACCCAGTACTTC. This gives the protein CASNRLAGDQETQYF. The whole variable domain, remainder taken from reference TRBV2 and TRBJ2-5, is EPEVTQTPSHQVTQMGQEVILRCVPISNHLYFYWYRQILGQKVEFLVSFYNNEISEKSEIFDDQFSVERPDGSNFTLKIRSTKLEDSAMYFCASNRLAGDQETQYFGPGTRLLVL.

The chain recombines TRBV5-1 with TRBJ2-6; TRBD2 aligns across 8 bases. The CDR3 spans 19 residues. V lost 5 bases, J lost 0 bases, and 13 bases stayed unmatched. Germline V gene sequence: CDR1 SGHRS, CDR2 YFSETQ. DNA of the CDR3: TGCGCCAGCAGGGGCAGAGGGAGCGGGGGCCACTCTGGGGCCAACGTCCTGACTTTC. It encodes CASRGRGSGGHSGANVLTF.

This clonotype was seen at least ten times. The chain carries TRBV29-1 and TRBJ2-5; 9 nucleotides match TRBD2. Per the germline V gene, CDR1 is SQVTM and CDR2 is ANQGSEA. V was pared by 5 bases and J by 4 bases, with 17 bases of the junction left unmatched. CDR3 length equals 17 residues. The CDR3 protein is CSVTPLAGDVRGETQYF. CDR3 nucleotide sequence: TGCAGCGTTACCCCATTAGCGGGAGACGTTCGCGGAGAGACCCAGTACTTC.

There are many counts of this clonotype. The rearrangement joins TRBV20-1 to TRBJ2-7; 7 nucleotides agree with TRBD2. After removal of 1 base from V and 4 bases from J, the junction contained 10 bases not matched to a gene. The CDR3 runs to 15 residues. The germline V gene encodes CDR1 DFQATT and CDR2 SNEGSKA (reference sequence). DNA of the CDR3: TGCAGTGCTAGAGCAATAGCGGGTCGTGGATACGAGCAGTACTTC. Its translation is CSARAIAGRGYEQYF.

Only a few counts were recorded for this clonotype. The J gene is TRBJ1-3, the V gene TRBV6-1, with D perhaps TRBD1 (5 bases). V was clipped by 6 bases and J by 0 bases, with 9 bases between them. There are 14 residues in the CDR3. The germline V gene encodes CDR1 MNHNS and CDR2 SASEGT. The CDR3 bases are TGTGCCAGCAGGGGACGGAGCTCTGGAAACACCATATATTTT. This translates into CASRGRSSGNTIYF.

J is TRBJ2-3 and V is TRBV11-2; TRBD1 is a possible D gene (5 bases). Looked up from germline, CDR1 is SGHAT and CDR2 is FQNNGV. This CDR3 has 14 amino acids. The V and J ends lost 5 bases and 4 bases respectively, with 13 bases between them. CDR3 residues: CASSQGAFPDTQYF. CDR3 DNA: TGTGCCAGCAGCCAAGGGGCCTTCCCAGATACGCAGTATTTT.

A few counts support this clonotype. The gene calls are TRBV6-1 and TRBJ1-6; 10 positions agree with TRBD1. CDR1 is MNHNS, CDR2 SASEGT, per germline. V was pared by 3 bases and J by 6 bases, with 2 bases of the junction left unmatched. The CDR3 runs to 15 residues. The CDR3 nucleotides read TGTGCCAGCAGTGAGGGACAGGGGTTTAATTCACCCCTCCACTTT. It codes for CASSEGQGFNSPLHF.

This clonotype has at least ten counts. V is TRBV5-1 and J is TRBJ2-5; tentatively, D is TRBD1 (5 bases). Germline CDR1 reads SGHRS; CDR2 reads YFSETQ. V lost 2 bases, J lost 1 base, and 9 bases lay in between. This CDR3 region has 14 residues. Here the CDR3 DNA reads TGCGCCAGCAGCTTTCTGGACATCCAAGAGACCCAGTACTTC. The encoded protein is CASSFLDIQETQYF.

V usage is TRBV20-1 and J usage is TRBJ2-2; D is uncertain. CDR1 DFQATT and CDR2 SNEGSKA come from the germline V gene (reference sequence). The CDR3 has 13 amino acids. Trimming took off 7 bases at V and 0 bases at J, with 9 bases between the two ends. In nucleotides, the CDR3 is TGCAGTGAAGTCAGGACGAACACCGGGGAGCTGTTTTTT. Encoded protein: CSEVRTNTGELFF.

This clonotype was recorded only once. At one boundary the junction diverges from the germline segment, which might be a read error. The rearrangement uses TRBV2 and TRBJ2-1; weak D call: TRBD2 (5 bases). CDR3 length: 13 amino acids. Germline assignment: CDR1 SNHLY and CDR2 FYNNEI. The CDR3 loop reads CAGSEGGEGEQFF. The CDR3 DNA is TGTGCCGGCAGTGAAGGCGGCGAGGGTGAGCAGTTCTTC.

The chain employs TRBV6-1 and TRBJ2-7; 11 bases are a match to TRBD1. The junction had 7 bases not matched to a gene; V was cut back by 6 bases and J by 6 bases. CDR3 length equals 14 residues. Germline lookup yields CDR1 MNHNS and CDR2 SASEGT. In DNA, the CDR3 is TGTGCCAGCAGGGACAGGGGGCAAATTGGCGAGCAGTACTTC. The encoded protein is CASRDRGQIGEQYF.

The CDR3 DNA reads TGCAGCGTTGAGGATCAGGGACGGGGCCCTTATGGCTACACCTTC. Translation gives CSVEDQGRGPYGYTF. This chain joins TRBV29-1 and TRBJ1-2; a weak D match, TRBD1 (5 bases). The CDR3 sequence is 15 residues long. Trimming left V 3 bases short and J 5 bases short, with 19 bases between. The germline V gene encodes CDR1 SQVTM and CDR2 ANQGSEA.